Given below is one T cell receptor (beta chain) in context. Followed longitudinally, the Seattle patients had been enrolled during active infection. There are 16 residues in the CDR3. Losses at the gene ends were 3 bases for V and 1 base for J; bases not matched to a gene: 4. CDR1 LGHNA and CDR2 YSLEER come from the germline V gene. The data are from a study of blood T cell repertoires in COVID-19. As for the study in general: The United States, Italy and Spain supplied acute and convalescent COVID-19 samples. From T cells, B-cell-depleted T cells, or PBMCs came the material, which was cDNA or gDNA.

In the authors' methods: It was from reference gene primer amplification that nucleated cell counts were estimated. The repertoire was sequenced with immunoSEQ multiplex PCR; TCRdb's copy has only in-frame clones and lacks some. Clone size and V and J calls were adopted from that table, with D and trimming inferred from the DNA. The sample lists 120,000 to 150,000 clones, approximately 92% occurring once. The TCR was taken from a man aged 18-30 years with COVID-19, enrolled during active disease. V usage is TRBV4-3 and J usage is TRBJ1-2; 11 nucleotides match TRBD1. The sequenced sample consisted of peripheral blood. The CDR3 is CASSQPGQGDNYGYTF. In nucleotides, the CDR3 is TGCGCCAGCAGCCAGCCGGGACAGGGGGATAACTATGGCTACACCTTC.